Given below is one T cell receptor (beta chain) in context. Its antigen is currently unknown. During the collection period, no donor immune events like infections were recorded. CDR3 length: 15 amino acids. V lost 4 bases and J lost 3, with 13 bases in between. Per germline, CDR1 SGHNT and CDR2 YENEEA. The data derive from a study of identifying expanded T cells in peripheral blood. Study conclusions and caveats: Two-week clone count variance significantly increased as total template count grew. Approximately 1.1 clones differed between technical replicates, versus approximately 17 and 20 over time.

Measured with immunoSEQ multiplex PCR; TCRdb has only the in-frame clones, and not every one. The sample lists around 75,000 clones; 75% to 90% were seen once. The chain joins TRBV11-3 to TRBJ2-1; weak D call: TRBD2 (5 bases). The sequencing input was blood. The TCR comes from a person between 18 and 70 years old in good health. Here the CDR3 reads CASSSGAEIYNEQFF. The DNA of the CDR3 is TGTGCCAGCAGCTCTGGAGCGGAGATCTACAATGAGCAGTTCTTC. Full variable domain (missing parts from reference TRBV11-3 and TRBJ2-1): EAGVVQSPRYKIIEKKQPVAFWCNPISGHNTLYWYLQNLGQGPELLIRYENEEAVDDSQLPKDRFSAERLKGVDSTLKIQPAELGDSAVYLCASSSGAEIYNEQFFGPGTRLTVL.